The T cell receptor (beta chain) under discussion was sequenced for a study of blood T cells in healthy people across ages. A second about 6 to 12 cycle PCR used barcoded and J-beta primers. TCRdb itself ran the 5' RACE reads through MiXCR, one entry per CDR3 protein. The sample yields 1.5 million to 2 million distinct CDR3 sequences, about 50% seen once. Drawing of peripheral blood yielded 8.5 to 10 milliliters from each donor. Germline loops: CDR1 SNHLY, CDR2 FYNNEI. This CDR3 comprises 18 residues. Comment on this clonotype: Relative to the germline gene, one junction end is altered; a read error may explain this.

V usage is TRBV2 and J usage is TRBJ2-3; the match to TRBD2 covers 7 bases. The TCR comes from a woman aged 40 to 50 in good health. Specimen: blood. The CDR3 bases are TGTACCAGCAGTGATCCCCGGGAGGCACTAGCTATCGCAGATACGCAGTATTTT. It specifies CTSSDPREALAIADTQYF.